This TCR beta chain comes out of a study of blood T cell repertoires in COVID-19. Whole-study context: PBMCs, B-cell-depleted T cells, or T cells were the source of the cDNA or gDNA that made up the material.

Trimming pared 2 bases from V and 10 bases from J, leaving 8 bases between. The germline V gene has CDR1 MNHEY and CDR2 SVGAGI. The CDR3 extends over 11 amino acids. The protocol was immunoSEQ multiplex PCR, while the TCRdb copy is restricted to in-frame clones and leaves out a portion. The profile shows 25,000 to 35,000 clones, around 90% of them singletons. The receptor was derived from a middle-aged man with active COVID-19. The sequenced material came from peripheral blood. The chain carries TRBV6-5 and TRBJ2-5; D gene ambiguous. CDR3 residues: CASSYGIDQYF. CDR3 nucleotides: TGTGCCAGCAGTTACGGTATAGACCAGTACTTC.